This T cell receptor beta chain stems from a study of regulatory T cells in long-lasting Graves disease. Broader study findings: Gene preferences differed: TRBV28, TRBJ1-2, TRBJ2-5 in persistent cases.

Investigators prepared the TCR beta libraries by applying iRepertoire HTBI primers and Arm-PCR of CDR3 regions. MiXCR, run by TCRdb on the multiplex PCR reads, gives a single entry per CDR3 protein. Of 350,000 to 550,000 distinct CDR3 sequences in the sample, 14% were seen once. This CDR3 is built from 15 residues. The trim removed 1 base at V and 2 bases at J, leaving 4 bases unmatched. Germline CDR1 LGHDT, CDR2 YNNKEL (reference sequence). In its sample, this clonotype was seen many times. Its antigen is as yet unknown. Time point: newly diagnosed GD, antithyroid drugs for less than 3 months. The TCR library was made from RNA that had been extracted from PBMCs in TRIzol. This sample was shared with a second study, whose subject was T cells in Graves' hyperthyroidism and ophthalmopathy. That paper states: Initially, a first-round RT-PCR of the TCR CDR3 employed the HTBI primer set.

This sequence originates from a woman aged 45-65 years with Graves disease. This chain joins TRBV3-1 and TRBJ2-5; 7 bases align to TRBD2. The input for sequencing was peripheral blood mononuclear cells (PBMCs), taken at new diagnosis, from a patient treated with antithyroid drugs. The CDR3 sequence: CASSQAGGLQETQYF. The CDR3 coding sequence is TGTGCCAGCAGCCAAGCGGGAGGCTTACAAGAGACCCAGTACTTC.